This TCR beta chain stems from a study of beta chain features in type 1 diabetes. Expressed TCRB transcripts were sequenced after all isolated RNA was converted to cDNA. The protocol was immunoSEQ multiplex PCR, while the TCRdb copy is restricted to in-frame clones and leaves out a portion. This sample yields roughly 450,000 clones, of which roughly an eighth are seen a single time; more than 0.045% belongs to the top ten. The sequenced sample consisted of naive CD4+ T cells from blood. This TCR derives from a woman under 30 in good health.

The CDR3 DNA reads as TGTGCCAGCAGTGCCCGGGCCTGGGGGACAGATACGCAGTATTTT. This codes for CASSARAWGTDTQYF. The gene calls are TRBV25-1 and TRBJ2-3; D possibly matches TRBD1 or TRBD2 (5 bases each). This CDR3 comprises 15 residues. The germline V gene has CDR1 MGHDK and CDR2 SYGVNS. V lost 4 bases, J lost 3 bases, and 14 bases lay in between.